This TCR beta chain was identified in a study of OX40 agonist ivuxolimab in advanced cancers. In the case of this clone: Its antigen is as yet unknown.

Study results and limitations: Clonal expansion by week 6 occurred in CD4+ and CD8+ blood T cells (at 0.1 to 3.0 mg/kg).

The V end was cut by 5 bases, the J end by 7 bases, with 12 bases between. The CDR3 covers 14 residues. Germline V gene sequence: CDR1 MNHEY, CDR2 SVGAGI. This table comes from immunoSEQ multiplex PCR, and its TCRdb copy is limited to in-frame clones, with some not included. The sample contains around 80,000 clones, 85% to 90% of which appear only once. This receptor was taken from an adult with an advanced solid tumor such as melanoma, head and neck, liver or kidney cancer. The chain joins TRBV6-5 to TRBJ1-6, with D possibly being TRBD1 (5 bases). The starting material was CD4+ or CD8+ T cells sorted from blood, obtained in a trial of the OX40 agonist ivuxolimab. CDR3 protein: CASSRRDGNSPLHF. CDR3 DNA: TGTGCCAGCAGTCGCCGGGACGGCAATTCACCCCTCCACTTT.